Below are 22 T cell receptor beta chains sequenced from a single sample in a study of Ad26.COV2.S vaccination and SARS-CoV-2 variants. Assay used: immunoSEQ multiplex PCR; TCRdb lists only in-frame clones, some missing. This table has hundreds of thousands of clones, about 89% appearing once. As for treatment: some 20 received Ad26.COV2.S at low or high dose, single or two shots; 5 received placebo; per-sample allocation not given. Each sample was drawn 63 days after the first injection (of vaccine or placebo). The sequenced sample was peripheral blood, obtained in a trial of Ad26.COV2.S vaccine versus placebo. Receptor source: a person aged 18-60 years who received the Ad26.COV2.S COVID-19 vaccine or a placebo.

The chain couples TRBV28 to TRBJ1-4, with D maybe TRBD1 (5 bases). Trimming shortened V by 6 bases and J by 5 bases, and 16 bases separated the two germline ends. Germline V lookup: CDR1 MDHEN, CDR2 SYDVKM. The CDR3 sequence is 15 residues long. The CDR3 DNA follows: TGTGCCAGCAGCCTGATCGACAGTGGAAATGAAAAACTGTTTTTT. As protein: CASSLIDSGNEKLFF.

The chain combines TRBV12-5 with TRBJ2-2, with D perhaps TRBD2 (6 bases). V was cut by 1 base and J by 6 bases, with 12 bases left in between. Germline CDR1 reads LGHNT; CDR2 reads FRNRAP. The CDR3 totals 15 residues. CDR3 amino acids: CASGLGQGGAGELFF. Here the CDR3 DNA reads TGTGCTAGTGGTTTGGGGCAGGGAGGAGCCGGGGAGCTGTTTTTT.

This clone was counted a few times. V gene TRBV6-1 combines with J gene TRBJ2-7; D not certain. The CDR3 sequence is 15 residues long. Germline CDR1 is MNHNS and CDR2 is SASEGT. Trimming took 2 bases from V and 1 from J, leaving 12 bases between them. CDR3 sequence reads: CASSESPGRSYEQYF. DNA for the CDR3: TGTGCCAGCAGTGAATCGCCGGGTAGATCCTACGAGCAGTACTTC.

A single count supports this clone. The V and J genes are TRBV4-1 and TRBJ2-2; maybe TRBD2 (6 bases). The CDR3 runs to 20 residues. Trimming left V 1 base short and J 0 bases short, with 21 bases between. CDR1 MGHRA and CDR2 YSYEKL come from the germline V gene. DNA of the CDR3: TGCGCCAGCAGCCAAGTAACTTTAGGGACTCTATACGCGAACACCGGGGAGCTGTTTTTT. Amino acids: CASSQVTLGTLYANTGELFF.

The chain employs TRBV6-2 or TRBV6-3 and TRBJ1-1; D is unclear. The CDR3 sequence is 11 residues long. CDR1 and CDR2 (germline): MNHEY, SVGEGT. V gave up 4 bases and J gave up 6 bases, with 6 bases separating them. CDR3 amino acids: CASSWRSEAFF. The CDR3 DNA follows: TGTGCCAGCAGTTGGAGGTCTGAAGCTTTCTTT.

The genes are TRBV3-1 (or the pseudogene TRBV3-2) and TRBJ1-2, with 9 bases lining up with TRBD1. V lost 1 base and J lost 0; bases outside the gene matches: 6. Germline V gives CDR1 LGHDT, CDR2 YNNKEL (reference sequence). CDR3 length: 17 residues. The CDR3 is CASSQATGGGPNYGYTF. In DNA form, the CDR3 reads TGTGCCAGCAGCCAAGCGACAGGGGGGGGTCCTAACTATGGCTACACCTTC.

The chain employs TRBV3-1 (or the pseudogene TRBV3-2) and TRBJ2-1; D could derive from TRBD1 or TRBD2 (5 bases each). Germline V gene data show CDR1 as LGHDT and CDR2 as YNNKEL (reference sequence). CDR3 length: 16 residues. V was cut by 0 bases and J by 4 bases, with 13 bases left in between. CDR3 protein: CASSQEGVASYNEQFF. CDR3 nucleotides: TGTGCCAGCAGCCAAGAGGGGGTGGCCAGTTACAATGAGCAGTTCTTC.

This clone has only one observation. V gene TRBV20-1 combines with J gene TRBJ2-1; TRBD2 is a possible D gene (6 bases). This CDR3 comprises 15 residues. Germline CDR1 reads DFQATT; CDR2 reads SNEGSKA (reference sequence). Trimming shortened V by 3 bases and J by 1 base, and 13 bases separated the two germline ends. The CDR3 DNA follows: TGCAGTGCTAGTGTGTACGGGAGTTCCTACAATGAGCAGTTCTTC. Protein: CSASVYGSSYNEQFF.

The rearrangement links TRBV20-1 to TRBJ1-2, with 11 bases fitting TRBD1. In germline, CDR1 is DFQATT, CDR2 SNEGSKA (reference sequence). The CDR3 covers 14 residues. The trim removed 3 bases at V and 8 bases at J, leaving 8 bases unmatched. Here the CDR3 reads CSASLGTGGGGYTF. Written as DNA, the CDR3 is TGCAGTGCTAGTTTAGGGACAGGGGGAGGAGGCTACACCTTC.

V and J are TRBV12-3 or TRBV12-4 and TRBJ1-2; TRBD1 might be the D (6 bases). This CDR3 is built from 13 residues. Trimming stripped 6 bases from V and 8 bases from J, with 16 bases between. CDR3 loop: CASSGRDMGGYTF. The CDR3 DNA sequence: TGTGCCAGCAGCGGTAGGGACATGGGGGGCTACACCTTC.

This chain links TRBV12-3 or TRBV12-4 with TRBJ1-4, with D maybe TRBD1 (6 bases). There are 13 residues in the CDR3. Trimming removed 8 bases from V and 5 bases from J, with 12 bases in between. The CDR3 sequence: CASEQGFNEKLFF. The CDR3, as DNA: TGTGCCAGCGAACAGGGCTTCAATGAAAAACTGTTTTTT.

V usage is TRBV5-1 and J usage is TRBJ1-3, with a weak D call TRBD1 (5 bases). The length of the CDR3 is 17 residues. CDR1 SGHRS and CDR2 YFSETQ come from the germline V gene. V shed 0 bases and J shed 0 bases, with 13 bases lying between them. Written as DNA, the CDR3 is TGCGCCAGCAGCTTGGGGCAGGGCTTTCACTCTGGAAACACCATATATTTT. It encodes CASSLGQGFHSGNTIYF. Full variable domain (outside the CDR3, taken from reference TRBV5-1 and TRBJ1-3): KAGVTQTPRYLIKTRGQQVTLSCSPISGHRSVSWYQQTPGQGLQFLFEYFSETQRNKGNFPGRFSGRQFSNSRSEMNVSTLELGDSALYLCASSLGQGFHSGNTIYFGEGSWLTVV.

The chain is built from TRBV4-1 and TRBJ2-1; 12 bases agree with TRBD2. Germline V gene lookup returns CDR1 MGHRA and CDR2 YSYEKL. The V segment lost 4 bases and the J segment 3 bases; nucleotides outside the gene matches: 1. The CDR3 runs 15 residues. CDR3 region: CASSRTSGDYNEQFF. In nucleotides, the CDR3 is TGCGCCAGCAGCCGGACTAGCGGGGACTACAATGAGCAGTTCTTC.

The J gene is TRBJ1-2, the V gene TRBV30, with D uncertain. The V end was cut by 0 bases, the J end by 8 bases, with 22 bases between. Germline V gene lookup returns CDR1 GTSNPN and CDR2 SVGIG (reference sequence). CDR3 length equals 16 residues. The CDR3 loop reads CAWSVRGTFVFGGYTF. CDR3 DNA sequence: TGTGCCTGGAGTGTACGTGGCACGTTCGTTTTCGGGGGCTACACCTTC.

The V gene is TRBV5-1, the J gene TRBJ1-1; 9 bases are a match to TRBD1. The length of the CDR3 is 13 residues. Germline values: CDR1 SGHRS, CDR2 YFSETQ. V gave up 7 bases and J gave up 4 bases; unmatched junction bases: 5. The CDR3 sequence is CASELTGGTEAFF. The CDR3, as DNA: TGCGCCAGCGAGCTGACAGGGGGCACTGAAGCTTTCTTT.

The V call is TRBV3-1 (or the pseudogene TRBV3-2), the J call TRBJ2-1; unclear D gene. From germline, CDR1 is LGHDT and CDR2 YNNKEL (reference sequence). Trimming shortened V by 3 bases and J by 8 bases, and 5 bases separated the two germline ends. The CDR3 has 11 amino acids. As DNA, the CDR3 is TGTGCCAGCAGCCATACTTATGAGCAGTTCTTC. Its translation: CASSHTYEQFF.

This clone turned up a few times. The rearrangement joins TRBV15 to TRBJ1-6; D gene uncertain. Germline lookup yields CDR1 LNHNV and CDR2 YYDKDF (reference sequence). The CDR3 has 15 amino acids. V lost 9 bases, J lost 5 bases, and 17 bases lay in between. CDR3: CATEFLARDNSPLHF. DNA of the CDR3: TGTGCCACAGAGTTTCTAGCGAGGGATAATTCACCCCTCCACTTT.

The rearrangement links TRBV5-6 to TRBJ1-6, with no clear D. Germline V gene data show CDR1 as SGHDT and CDR2 as YYEEEE. The CDR3 extends over 18 amino acids. Trimming shortened V by 1 base and J by 0 bases, and 14 bases separated the two germline ends. The CDR3 DNA sequence: TGTGCCAGCAGCTTGTCCCCGAGTGTCAGCTCCTATAATTCACCCCTCCACTTT. It translates to CASSLSPSVSSYNSPLHF.

This sequence joins TRBV3-1 (or the pseudogene TRBV3-2) and TRBJ2-7; 13 bases fit TRBD2. After removal of 5 bases from V and 7 bases from J, the junction contained 8 bases not matched to a gene. Looked up from germline, CDR1 is LGHDT and CDR2 is YNNKEL (reference sequence). CDR3 size: 15 residues. The CDR3 reads CASSFGLAGVGEQYF. CDR3 nucleotides: TGTGCCAGCAGCTTTGGACTAGCGGGAGTAGGTGAGCAGTACTTC.

This rearrangement joins TRBV7-9 to TRBJ2-3, with 10 bases that match TRBD2. This CDR3 comprises 17 residues. V shed 1 base and J 3 bases; nucleotides not matched to a gene: 7. Germline V gene data show CDR1 as SEHNR and CDR2 as FQNEAQ (reference sequence). CDR3 bases: TGTGCCAGCAGCTTAGTGCACAGCGGGGGGGAGACAGATACGCAGTATTTT. It codes for CASSLVHSGGETDTQYF. Together with reference TRBV7-9 and TRBJ2-3, the CDR3 gives the full variable domain: DTGVSQNPRHKITKRGQNVTFRCDPISEHNRLYWYRQTLGQGPEFLTYFQNEAQLEKSRLLSDRFSAERPKGSFSTLEIQRTEQGDSAMYLCASSLVHSGGETDTQYFGPGTRLTVL.

On this clone itself: One end of the junction varies from germline; a read error may be responsible. The gene calls are TRBV30 and TRBJ2-7, with 10 bases identical to TRBD2. There are 13 residues in the CDR3. Per germline, CDR1 GTSNPN and CDR2 SVGIG (reference sequence). This chain's CDR3 is CAWSPRLAGSRCF. In DNA, the CDR3 is TGTGCCTGGAGTCCCAGACTAGCGGGCAGCCGCTGTTTC.

This clone has only one observation. V is TRBV18 and J is TRBJ1-3; 7 nucleotides match TRBD1. The CDR3 extends over 17 amino acids. Germline values: CDR1 KGHSH, CDR2 LQKENI. Trimming took 3 bases from V and 0 from J; bases not matched to a gene: 8. The CDR3 is CASSPRQGTSSGNTIYF. The CDR3 region has the DNA TGTGCCAGCTCACCGAGACAGGGTACGAGCTCTGGAAACACCATATATTTT.